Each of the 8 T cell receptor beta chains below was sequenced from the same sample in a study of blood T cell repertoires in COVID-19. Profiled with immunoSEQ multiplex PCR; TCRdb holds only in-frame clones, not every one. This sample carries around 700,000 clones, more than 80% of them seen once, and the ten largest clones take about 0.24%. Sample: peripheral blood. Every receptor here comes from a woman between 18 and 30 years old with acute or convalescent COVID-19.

The CDR3 spells CAGGTGSFYGYTF. CDR3 DNA: TGTGCCGGAGGGACAGGAAGTTTCTATGGCTACACCTTC. The genes are TRBV30 and TRBJ1-2, with 8 bases that match TRBD1. V lost 8 bases to trimming and J lost 4 bases; unmatched junction nucleotides: 9. CDR3 length: 13 amino acids. CDR1 is GTSNPN, CDR2 SVGIG, per germline (reference sequence).

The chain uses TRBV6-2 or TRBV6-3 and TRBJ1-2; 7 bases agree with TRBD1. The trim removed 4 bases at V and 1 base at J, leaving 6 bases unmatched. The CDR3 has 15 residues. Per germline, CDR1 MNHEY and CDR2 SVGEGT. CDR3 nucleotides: TGTGCCAGCAGTTTCGTGACAGGGAGTAACTATGGCTACACCTTC. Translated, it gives CASSFVTGSNYGYTF.

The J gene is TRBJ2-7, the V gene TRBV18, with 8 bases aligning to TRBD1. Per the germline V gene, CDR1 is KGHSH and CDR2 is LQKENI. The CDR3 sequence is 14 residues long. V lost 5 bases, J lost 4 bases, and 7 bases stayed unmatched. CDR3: CASSFGTGAYEQYF. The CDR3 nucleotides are TGTGCCAGCTCATTCGGGACAGGAGCGTACGAGCAGTACTTC.

CDR3 residues: CASSLGRYNEQFF. Written as DNA, the CDR3 is TGTGCCAGCAGTTTAGGCAGATACAATGAGCAGTTCTTC. The rearrangement links TRBV27 to TRBJ2-1; D uncertain. The CDR3 is made up of 13 amino acids. V lost 2 bases and J lost 4, with 6 bases in between. Germline CDR1 MNHEY, CDR2 SMNVEV (reference sequence).

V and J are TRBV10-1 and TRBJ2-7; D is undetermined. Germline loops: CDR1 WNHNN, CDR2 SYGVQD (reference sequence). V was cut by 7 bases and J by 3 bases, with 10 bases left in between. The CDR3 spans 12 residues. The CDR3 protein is CASTLNIYEQYF. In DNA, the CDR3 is TGCGCCAGCACCCTGAACATCTACGAGCAGTACTTC.

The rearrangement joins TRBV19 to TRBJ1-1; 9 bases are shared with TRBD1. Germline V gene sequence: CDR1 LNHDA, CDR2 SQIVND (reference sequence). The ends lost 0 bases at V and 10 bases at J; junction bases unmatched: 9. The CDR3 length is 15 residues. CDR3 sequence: CASSIDAQGARGAFF. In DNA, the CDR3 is TGTGCCAGTAGTATAGACGCACAGGGGGCTCGGGGAGCTTTCTTT.

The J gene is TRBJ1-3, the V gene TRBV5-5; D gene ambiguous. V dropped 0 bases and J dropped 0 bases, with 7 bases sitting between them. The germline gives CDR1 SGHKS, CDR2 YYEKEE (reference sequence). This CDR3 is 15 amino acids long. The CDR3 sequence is CASSLVEGSGNTIYF. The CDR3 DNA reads TGTGCCAGCAGCTTGGTGGAGGGCTCTGGAAACACCATATATTTT.

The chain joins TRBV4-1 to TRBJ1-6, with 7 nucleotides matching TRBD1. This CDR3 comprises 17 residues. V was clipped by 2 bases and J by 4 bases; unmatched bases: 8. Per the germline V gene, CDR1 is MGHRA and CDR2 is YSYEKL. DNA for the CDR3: TGCGCCAGCAGCCAACAAACAGGGGCCCCGTATAATTCACCCCTCCACTTT. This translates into CASSQQTGAPYNSPLHF.